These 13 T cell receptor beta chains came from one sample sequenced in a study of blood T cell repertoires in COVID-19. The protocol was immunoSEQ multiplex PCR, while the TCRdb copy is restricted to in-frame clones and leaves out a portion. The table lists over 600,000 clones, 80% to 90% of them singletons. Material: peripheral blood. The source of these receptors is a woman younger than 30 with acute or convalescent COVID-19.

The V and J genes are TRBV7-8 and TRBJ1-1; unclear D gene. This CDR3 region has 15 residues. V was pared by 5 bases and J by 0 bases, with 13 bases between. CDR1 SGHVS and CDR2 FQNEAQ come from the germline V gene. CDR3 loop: CASSPPGWLNTEAFF. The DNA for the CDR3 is TGTGCCAGCAGCCCCCCGGGGTGGTTGAACACTGAAGCTTTCTTT.

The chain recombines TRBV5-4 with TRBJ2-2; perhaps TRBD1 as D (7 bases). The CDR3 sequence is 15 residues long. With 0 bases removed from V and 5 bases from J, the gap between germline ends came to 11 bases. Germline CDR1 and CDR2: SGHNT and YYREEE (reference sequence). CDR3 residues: CASSLASGGTGELFF. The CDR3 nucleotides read TGTGCCAGCAGCTTGGCCTCAGGGGGGACCGGGGAGCTGTTTTTT.

In DNA, the CDR3 is TGTGCCACCAGTGGTATTACCCCCGGGACAGGGGTCCACAATGAGCAGTTCTTC. It translates to CATSGITPGTGVHNEQFF. The rearrangement joins TRBV24-1 to TRBJ2-1; TRBD1 matches at 10 bases. The CDR3 sequence is 18 residues long. Germline V gene sequence: CDR1 KGHDR, CDR2 SFDVKD. V shed 5 bases, J shed 5 bases, and the junction held 14 bases outside the gene matches.

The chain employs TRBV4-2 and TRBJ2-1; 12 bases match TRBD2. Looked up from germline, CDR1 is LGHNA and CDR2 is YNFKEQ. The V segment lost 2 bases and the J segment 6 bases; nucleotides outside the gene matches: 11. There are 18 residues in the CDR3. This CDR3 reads CASSQSRARLAGANEQFF. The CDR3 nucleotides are TGTGCCAGCAGCCAAAGCAGGGCTCGACTAGCGGGGGCCAATGAGCAGTTCTTC.

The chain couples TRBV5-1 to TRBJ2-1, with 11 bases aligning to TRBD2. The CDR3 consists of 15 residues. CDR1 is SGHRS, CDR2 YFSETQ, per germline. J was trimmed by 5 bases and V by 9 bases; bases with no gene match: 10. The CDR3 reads CATQRVAGGHNEQFF. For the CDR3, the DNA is TGCGCCACCCAAAGGGTAGCGGGGGGGCACAATGAGCAGTTCTTC. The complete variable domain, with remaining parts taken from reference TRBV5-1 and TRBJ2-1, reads KAGVTQTPRYLIKTRGQQVTLSCSPISGHRSVSWYQQTPGQGLQFLFEYFSETQRNKGNFPGRFSGRQFSNSRSEMNVSTLELGDSALYLCATQRVAGGHNEQFFGPGTRLTVL.

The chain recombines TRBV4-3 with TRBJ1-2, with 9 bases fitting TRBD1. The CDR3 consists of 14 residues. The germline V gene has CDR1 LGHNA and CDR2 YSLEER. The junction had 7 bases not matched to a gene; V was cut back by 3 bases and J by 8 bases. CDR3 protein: CASSQPQGAGGYTF. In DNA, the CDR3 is TGCGCCAGCAGCCAGCCACAGGGGGCGGGAGGCTACACCTTC.

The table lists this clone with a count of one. In nucleotides, the CDR3 is TGTGCCAGTAGTAGCGGGCCGTACAATGAGCAGTTCTTC. This codes for CASSSGPYNEQFF. The rearrangement joins TRBV19 to TRBJ2-1, with D perhaps TRBD2 (5 bases). This CDR3 has 13 residues. Germline V lookup: CDR1 LNHDA, CDR2 SQIVND (reference sequence). V lost 4 bases to trimming and J lost 4 bases, with 8 bases between them.

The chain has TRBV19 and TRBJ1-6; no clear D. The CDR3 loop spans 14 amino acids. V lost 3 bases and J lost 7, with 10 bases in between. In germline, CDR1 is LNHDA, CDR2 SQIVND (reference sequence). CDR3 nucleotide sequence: TGTGCCAGTAGTATTCGGGATCAGAATTCACCCCTCCACTTT. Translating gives CASSIRDQNSPLHF.

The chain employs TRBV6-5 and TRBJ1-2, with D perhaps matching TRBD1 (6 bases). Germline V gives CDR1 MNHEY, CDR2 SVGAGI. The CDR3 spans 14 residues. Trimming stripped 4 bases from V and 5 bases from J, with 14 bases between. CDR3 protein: CASSSQGARYGYTF. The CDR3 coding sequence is TGTGCCAGCAGTTCACAGGGTGCGCGGTATGGCTACACCTTC.

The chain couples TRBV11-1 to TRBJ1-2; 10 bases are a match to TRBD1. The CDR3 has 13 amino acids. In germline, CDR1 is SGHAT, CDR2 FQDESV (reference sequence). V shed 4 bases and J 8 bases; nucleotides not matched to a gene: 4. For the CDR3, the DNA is TGTGCCAGCAGCTCTGACAGGGGGCAAGGCTACACCTTC. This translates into CASSSDRGQGYTF.

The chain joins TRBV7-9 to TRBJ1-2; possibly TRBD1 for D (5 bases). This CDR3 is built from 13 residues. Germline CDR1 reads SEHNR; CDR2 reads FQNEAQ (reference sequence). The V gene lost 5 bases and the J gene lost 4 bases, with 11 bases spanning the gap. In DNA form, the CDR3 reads TGTGCCAGCAGCGAAGGGGTGGGCTATGGCTACACCTTC. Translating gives CASSEGVGYGYTF. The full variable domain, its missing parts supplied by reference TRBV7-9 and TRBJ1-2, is DTGVSQNPRHKITKRGQNVTFRCDPISEHNRLYWYRQTLGQGPEFLTYFQNEAQLEKSRLLSDRFSAERPKGSFSTLEIQRTEQGDSAMYLCASSEGVGYGYTFGSGTRLTVV.

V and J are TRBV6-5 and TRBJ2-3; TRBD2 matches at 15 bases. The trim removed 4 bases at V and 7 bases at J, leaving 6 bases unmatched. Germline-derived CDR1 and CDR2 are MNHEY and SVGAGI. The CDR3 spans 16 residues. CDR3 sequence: CASSWAGTSGGYTQYF. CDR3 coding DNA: TGTGCCAGCAGTTGGGCCGGGACTAGCGGGGGGTATACGCAGTATTTT.

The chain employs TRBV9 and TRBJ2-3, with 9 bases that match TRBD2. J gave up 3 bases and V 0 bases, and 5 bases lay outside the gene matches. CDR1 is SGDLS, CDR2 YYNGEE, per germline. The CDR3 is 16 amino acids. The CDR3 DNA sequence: TGTGCCAGCAGCGTAGTAGGGCTAGCGGGAACAGATACGCAGTATTTT. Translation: CASSVVGLAGTDTQYF.